Presented here are 27 T cell receptor beta chains from one specimen sequenced in a study of blood T cell repertoires in COVID-19. Assay: immunoSEQ multiplex PCR; the TCRdb copy retains only in-frame clones and omits some. The sample lists about 110,000 clones; about 80% were seen once. The sequencing input was peripheral blood. The receptors derive from a woman in her seventies with acute or convalescent COVID-19.

The genes are TRBV2 and TRBJ1-5; D may be TRBD1 (5 bases). V lost 6 bases and J lost 5, with 14 bases in between. The CDR3 is 14 amino acids. Germline V gene sequence: CDR1 SNHLY, CDR2 FYNNEI. The CDR3 nucleotides read TGTGCCAGCAGATCAGGGTCGAGCTATCAGCCCCAGCATTTT. Translating it yields CASRSGSSYQPQHF.

V usage is TRBV2 and J usage is TRBJ1-5, with D uncertain. The V end lost 4 bases, the J end lost 7 bases, and 11 bases lay between the germline ends. Germline V gene sequence: CDR1 SNHLY, CDR2 FYNNEI. The CDR3 spans 13 residues. The CDR3, as DNA: TGTGCCAGCAGTGGGGGTACGGGGCAGCCCCAGCATTTT. It specifies CASSGGTGQPQHF.

This sequence joins TRBV21-1 and TRBJ1-6; no check of the table's D call, TRBD1, against the DNA was made. TRBV21-1 is deemed a pseudogene. The CDR3 spans 15 residues. The CDR3 DNA follows: TGTGCCAGCAGCAAAGGGGGGACAGGGAATTCACCCCTCCACTTT. Encoded protein: CASSKGGTGNSPLHF.

This clone appeared a few times. The chain recombines TRBV11-2 with TRBJ1-2, with D unresolved. Trimming shortened V by 5 bases and J by 7 bases, and 11 bases separated the two germline ends. There are 12 residues in the CDR3. Germline V gene lookup returns CDR1 SGHAT and CDR2 FQNNGV. The CDR3 coding sequence is TGTGCCAGCAGCCTAGGACTGCGTGGCTACACCTTC. Encoded protein: CASSLGLRGYTF.

This rearrangement joins TRBV6-4 to TRBJ2-2; the D gene is possibly TRBD1 (6 bases). CDR1 is MRHNA and CDR2 is SNTAGT in the germline V gene. The CDR3 loop spans 13 amino acids. Between the trimmed V and J ends, which lost 5 bases and 3 bases, there was a span of 7 bases. The CDR3, as DNA: TGTGCCAGCAGTACAGGGTACACCGGGGAGCTGTTTTTT. It encodes CASSTGYTGELFF.

In its sample, this clone was seen a few times. This chain uses TRBV19 with TRBJ1-5; D unresolved. V dropped 7 bases and J dropped 7 bases, with 11 bases sitting between them. The CDR3 consists of 12 residues. CDR1 and CDR2 from the germline V gene are LNHDA and SQIVND (reference sequence). In DNA, the CDR3 is TGTGCCAGTACCTCGGGGTGGCAGCCCCAGCATTTT. As protein: CASTSGWQPQHF.

The V call is TRBV19, the J call TRBJ1-1; 9 bases fit TRBD1. The CDR3 consists of 16 residues. From germline, CDR1 is LNHDA and CDR2 SQIVND (reference sequence). Losses at the gene ends were 3 bases for V and 7 bases for J; bases not matched to a gene: 12. In DNA form, the CDR3 reads TGTGCCAGTAGTATCCCGACCGGGACAGGGAGGGTTGAAGCTTTCTTT. The encoded protein is CASSIPTGTGRVEAFF.

The V gene is TRBV28, the J gene TRBJ2-5; D unresolved. The V and J ends lost 1 base and 5 bases respectively, with 17 bases between them. The CDR3 is 16 amino acids. Germline V gene data show CDR1 as MDHEN and CDR2 as SYDVKM. The CDR3 spells CASSLFSVGTKETQYF. The CDR3 DNA reads TGTGCCAGCAGTTTATTCTCAGTGGGCACGAAGGAGACCCAGTACTTC. Full variable domain (remainder filled in from reference TRBV28 and TRBJ2-5): DVKVTQSSRYLVKRTGEKVFLECVQDMDHENMFWYRQDPGLGLRLIYFSYDVKMKEKGDIPEGYSVSREKKERFSLILESASTNQTSMYLCASSLFSVGTKETQYFGPGTRLLVL.

This chain connects TRBV15 to TRBJ2-7; D unclear. Trimming took off 0 bases at V and 2 bases at J, with 11 bases between the two ends. Germline V CDR1 and CDR2: LNHNV, YYDKDF (reference sequence). CDR3 length equals 15 residues. This chain's CDR3 is CATSRDVDNTYEQYF. DNA for the CDR3: TGTGCCACCAGCAGAGATGTTGACAACACCTACGAGCAGTACTTC.

A word on this clone: This could be a read error, since a much larger clone is one nucleotide away. The same CDR3 is also encoded by other DNA sequences in this sample. The chain joins TRBV5-1 to TRBJ2-7; TRBD2 matches at 8 bases. This CDR3 has 16 residues. Germline V lookup: CDR1 SGHRS, CDR2 YFSETQ. CDR3 sequence (DNA): TGCCCCCGTTTGCGCGTTTGGGGGGGCCGGGGGGGGGAGCAGTACTTC. Amino acid sequence: CPRLRVWGGRGGEQYF.

This clone appeared a few times. This chain joins TRBV6-5 and TRBJ1-4; possibly TRBD1 for D (6 bases). Trimming took off 5 bases at V and 8 bases at J, with 15 bases between the two ends. Germline lookup yields CDR1 MNHEY and CDR2 SVGAGI. CDR3 length equals 14 residues. This chain's CDR3 is CASSPRTAGEKLFF. The DNA for the CDR3 is TGTGCCAGCAGTCCTCGGACAGCAGGGGAAAAACTGTTTTTT.

This rearrangement joins TRBV9 to TRBJ1-1; 7 nucleotides align to TRBD1. Germline loops: CDR1 SGDLS, CDR2 YYNGEE. The CDR3 runs 21 residues. Trimming removed 4 bases from V and 1 base from J; junction bases left unmatched: 25. The DNA of the CDR3 is TGTGCCAGCAGCAGAAACCTTTACTCCACGCGACAGGGAATCTCGAACACTGAAGCTTTCTTT. This encodes CASSRNLYSTRQGISNTEAFF.

The V call is TRBV18, the J call TRBJ2-1; maybe TRBD2 (6 bases). Germline lookup yields CDR1 KGHSH and CDR2 LQKENI. The ends were cut back, 1 base at V and 1 base at J, with 11 bases in the middle. The CDR3 is made up of 16 amino acids. CDR3: CASSPRGAGSYNEQFF. The CDR3 DNA reads as TGTGCCAGCTCACCACGCGGGGCGGGTTCCTACAATGAGCAGTTCTTC.

The CDR3 is CASSFFAGTGLEKLFF. In nucleotides, the CDR3 is TGTGCCAGCAGTTTCTTCGCCGGGACAGGGTTGGAAAAACTGTTTTTT. The chain has TRBV7-9 and TRBJ1-4; 9 positions agree with TRBD1. The V gene's germline CDR1 is SEHNR and CDR2 FQNEAQ (reference sequence). CDR3 size: 16 residues. The ends lost 6 bases at V and 8 bases at J; junction bases unmatched: 13. The variable domain in full, with the rest retrieved from reference TRBV7-9 and TRBJ1-4, is DTGVSQNPRHKITKRGQNVTFRCDPISEHNRLYWYRQTLGQGPEFLTYFQNEAQLEKSRLLSDRFSAERPKGSFSTLEIQRTEQGDSAMYLCASSFFAGTGLEKLFFGSGTQLSVL.

V gene TRBV5-6 combines with J gene TRBJ1-5, with a possible D match to TRBD1 (5 bases). Germline-derived CDR1 and CDR2 are SGHDT and YYEEEE. The CDR3 is 15 amino acids. V was shortened by 0 bases and J by 4 bases, with 11 bases between the two germline ends. CDR3 residues: CASSLGGTDNQPQHF. In nucleotides, the CDR3 is TGTGCCAGCAGCTTGGGGGGGACTGATAATCAGCCCCAGCATTTT.

The J gene is TRBJ2-7, the V gene TRBV19; possibly TRBD1 for D (5 bases). The CDR3 is made up of 15 amino acids. Germline CDR1 and CDR2: LNHDA and SQIVND (reference sequence). V shed 2 bases and J shed 0 bases, with 11 bases lying between them. CDR3 loop: CASSISGLSSYEQYF. DNA for the CDR3: TGTGCCAGTAGTATATCAGGGTTGAGCTCCTACGAGCAGTACTTC.

This clone has more than one count but fewer than ten. J is TRBJ1-6 and V is TRBV11-2; D is uncertain. CDR3 length: 14 residues. Germline assignment: CDR1 SGHAT and CDR2 FQNNGV. Trimming took off 1 base at V and 10 bases at J, with 11 bases between the two ends. CDR3 region: CASSLVLVESPLHF. The CDR3 nucleotides read TGTGCCAGCAGCTTAGTTTTAGTTGAATCACCCCTCCACTTT.

This sequence joins TRBV12-5 and TRBJ2-7; maybe TRBD2 (5 bases). V was cut by 5 bases and J by 4 bases, with 15 bases left in between. The germline CDR1 and CDR2 sequences are LGHNT and FRNRAP. CDR3 length: 14 residues. The CDR3 bases are TGTGCTAGTGGTCCCCGGGGTGGAGAGTACGAGCAGTACTTC. Protein sequence: CASGPRGGEYEQYF.

The V call is TRBV2, the J call TRBJ2-1; D perhaps matches TRBD2 (7 bases). V lost 6 bases and J lost 0, with 15 bases in between. The CDR3 sequence is 16 residues long. CDR1 SNHLY and CDR2 FYNNEI come from the germline V gene. The CDR3 region has the DNA TGTGCCAGCAGGCTCGGGGGCGGGAGCTCCTACAATGAGCAGTTCTTC. Translation gives CASRLGGGSSYNEQFF.

This clone has more than one count but fewer than ten. The chain links TRBV18 to TRBJ1-1; weak D call: TRBD1 (6 bases). Germline-derived CDR1 and CDR2 are KGHSH and LQKENI. CDR3 size: 12 residues. The CDR3 coding sequence is TGTGGGGGGGGCCCCATGAACACTGAAGCTTTCTTT. It specifies CGGGPMNTEAFF.

This clone has only a few counts. V is TRBV30 and J is TRBJ1-2; tentative D call: TRBD1 (5 bases). Per the germline V gene, CDR1 is GTSNPN and CDR2 is SVGIG (reference sequence). This CDR3 region has 14 residues. The V gene lost 0 bases and the J gene lost 4 bases, with 12 bases spanning the gap. CDR3 amino acids: CAWSVDRSVYGYTF. The CDR3, as DNA: TGTGCCTGGAGTGTCGACAGATCTGTCTATGGCTACACCTTC. Filled out from reference TRBV30 and TRBJ1-2, the complete variable domain reads SQTIHQWPATLVQPVGSPLSLECTVEGTSNPNLYWYRQAAGRGLQLLFYSVGIGQISSEVPQNLSASRPQDRQFILSSKKLLLSDSGFYLCAWSVDRSVYGYTFGSGTRLTVV.

V and J are TRBV13 and TRBJ1-1; TRBD1 matches 10 bases. CDR1 PRHDT and CDR2 FYEKMQ come from the germline V gene (reference sequence). J gave up 0 bases and V 3 bases, and 1 base lay outside the gene matches. This CDR3 has 15 amino acids. The CDR3 sequence: CASSFDRGLNTEAFF. CDR3 DNA: TGTGCCAGCAGCTTCGACAGGGGGCTGAACACTGAAGCTTTCTTT.

V and J are TRBV2 and TRBJ1-2, with D possibly matching TRBD1 (5 bases). V lost 7 bases, J lost 7 bases, and 10 bases lay in between. The germline V gene has CDR1 SNHLY and CDR2 FYNNEI. The CDR3 contains 11 residues. The CDR3 DNA is TGTGCCAGCACCAGGGCAGGTGGCTACACCTTC. Translation: CASTRAGGYTF.

This chain uses TRBV4-1 with TRBJ1-5; D unresolved. The CDR3 is made up of 15 amino acids. Trimming took 0 bases from V and 0 from J, leaving 6 bases between them. Germline values: CDR1 MGHRA, CDR2 YSYEKL. Here the CDR3 DNA reads TGCGCCAGCAGCCAAGAATCTTATAGCAATCAGCCCCAGCATTTT. It is translated as CASSQESYSNQPQHF.

The rearrangement uses TRBV13 and TRBJ1-1; D gene unclear. The germline gives CDR1 PRHDT, CDR2 FYEKMQ (reference sequence). This CDR3 comprises 14 residues. The V end was cut by 0 bases, the J end by 4 bases, with 9 bases between. The CDR3 DNA is TGTGCCAGCAGCTTAGGAGACATCGGCACTGAAGCTTTCTTT. Residues: CASSLGDIGTEAFF. Based on the CDR3 plus reference TRBV13 and TRBJ1-1, the full variable domain is AAGVIQSPRHLIKEKRETATLKCYPIPRHDTVYWYQQGPGQDPQFLISFYEKMQSDKGSIPDRFSAQQFSDYHSELNMSSLELGDSALYFCASSLGDIGTEAFFGQGTRLTVV.

J is TRBJ1-2 and V is TRBV19, with D tentatively TRBD1 (6 bases). The CDR3 has 13 residues. Between the trimmed V and J ends, which lost 10 bases and 6 bases, there was a span of 18 bases. Germline values: CDR1 LNHDA, CDR2 SQIVND (reference sequence). The CDR3 spells CATPGQLRDGYTF. The DNA of the CDR3 is TGTGCCACCCCCGGACAGTTAAGAGATGGCTACACCTTC. The full variable domain, its missing parts supplied by reference TRBV19 and TRBJ1-2, is DGGITQSPKYLFRKEGQNVTLSCEQNLNHDAMYWYRQDPGQGLRLIYYSQIVNDFQKGDIAEGYSVSREKKESFPLTVTSAQKNPTAFYLCATPGQLRDGYTFGSGTRLTVV.

In the case of this clone: One end of the junction is discordant with germline, which a read error may explain. The gene calls are TRBV18 and TRBJ1-2; D ambiguous. CDR3 length: 14 amino acids. Germline V gene data show CDR1 as KGHSH and CDR2 as LQKENI. CDR3 in amino acids: CASSHDTANYGYTF. The CDR3 DNA sequence: TGTGCCAGTTCACACGATACAGCTAACTATGGCTACACCTTC.